A single sample gave rise to the 30 T cell receptor beta chains below, sequenced in a study of T cell changes during pregnancy in multiple sclerosis. Clones were read by immunoSEQ multiplex PCR, and TCRdb kept only the in-frame ones, dropping some. In the table there are tens of thousands of clones, around 84% of which are singletons. The sample was CD4+ T cells from peripheral blood mononuclear cells, taken before pregnancy. The receptors originated from a female donor with multiple sclerosis, enrolled in a pregnancy study.

The chain employs TRBV7-2 and TRBJ2-7, with 7 bases aligning to TRBD2. The CDR3 extends over 15 amino acids. Trimming removed 3 bases from V and 2 bases from J; junction bases left unmatched: 7. Germline V gene sequence: CDR1 SGHTA, CDR2 FQGNSA. This CDR3 reads CASSFGASGPYEQYF. CDR3 DNA: TGTGCCAGCAGCTTCGGCGCTAGCGGACCCTACGAGCAGTACTTC.

The CDR3 sequence is CASSFSDSRGLGYTF. CDR3 DNA: TGTGCCAGCAGCTTCTCGGACAGCAGGGGGCTCGGCTACACCTTC. The chain uses TRBV11-2 and TRBJ1-2, with 8 bases matching TRBD1. The CDR3 extends over 15 amino acids. Trimming cost V 3 bases and J 8 bases; bases outside gene matches: 11. Germline values: CDR1 SGHAT, CDR2 FQNNGV.

The chain employs TRBV6-1 and TRBJ1-1, with 8 bases aligning to TRBD1. The trim removed 11 bases at V and 5 bases at J, leaving 10 bases unmatched. This CDR3 comprises 13 residues. Germline V CDR1 and CDR2: MNHNS, SASEGT. The CDR3 DNA reads as TGTGCCGGGGGGACAGGACTTGTAACTGAAGCTTTCTTT. Translated, it gives CAGGTGLVTEAFF.

The V gene is TRBV5-1, the J gene TRBJ2-1, with 12 bases identical to TRBD1. The length of the CDR3 is 14 residues. J lost 8 bases, V lost 2 bases, and 2 bases had no gene match. In germline, CDR1 is SGHRS, CDR2 YFSETQ. The CDR3 DNA reads TGCGCCAGCAGCTTAGGGACAGGGGGCCATGAGCAGTTCTTC. Protein sequence: CASSLGTGGHEQFF.

The CDR3 loop is CARWDLAGNTIYF. In DNA, the CDR3 is TGTGCCCGGTGGGACTTAGCTGGAAACACCATATATTTT. The genes are TRBV30 and TRBJ1-3; D may be TRBD1 (5 bases). The germline CDR1 and CDR2 sequences are GTSNPN and SVGIG (reference sequence). V dropped 8 bases and J dropped 2 bases, with 13 bases sitting between them. CDR3 length: 13 amino acids. The full variable domain, with the rest looked up from reference TRBV30 and TRBJ1-3, is SQTIHQWPATLVQPVGSPLSLECTVEGTSNPNLYWYRQAAGRGLQLLFYSVGIGQISSEVPQNLSASRPQDRQFILSSKKLLLSDSGFYLCARWDLAGNTIYFGEGSWLTVV.

The chain links TRBV5-8 to TRBJ2-3; TRBD2 aligns across 10 bases. The V and J ends lost 4 bases and 0 bases, in that order; junction bases with no gene match: 2. CDR1 SGHTS and CDR2 YDEGEE come from the germline V gene. The CDR3 spans 15 residues. This chain's CDR3 is CASSRSGGSTDTQYF. CDR3 nucleotides: TGTGCCAGCAGCCGTAGCGGGGGGAGCACAGATACGCAGTATTTT.

This chain connects TRBV28 to TRBJ2-1, with D perhaps matching TRBD2 (5 bases). Trimming removed 3 bases from V and 6 bases from J, with 12 bases in between. Germline V CDR1 and CDR2: MDHEN, SYDVKM. This CDR3 spans 14 amino acids. The CDR3 reads CASSFRGFANEQFF. Here the CDR3 DNA reads TGTGCCAGCAGTTTCAGAGGGTTTGCCAATGAGCAGTTCTTC.

The rearrangement uses TRBV11-2 and TRBJ1-2; D is unresolved. This CDR3 region has 12 residues. Germline loops: CDR1 SGHAT, CDR2 FQNNGV. Trimming shortened V by 2 bases and J by 8 bases, and 9 bases separated the two germline ends. The CDR3 here is CASSLNVEGYTF. The CDR3 nucleotides read TGTGCCAGCAGCTTAAATGTAGAAGGCTACACCTTC.

The chain joins TRBV7-2 to TRBJ2-7; D unresolved. The germline V gene has CDR1 SGHTA and CDR2 FQGNSA. Trimming left V 0 bases short and J 0 bases short, with 9 bases between. CDR3 length equals 15 residues. The CDR3: CASSLALLSSYEQYF. CDR3 in DNA: TGTGCCAGCAGCTTAGCGCTCCTGAGCTCCTACGAGCAGTACTTC.

The rearrangement links TRBV6-5 to TRBJ1-1; weak D call: TRBD1 (5 bases). The CDR3 sequence is 15 residues long. Germline V CDR1 and CDR2: MNHEY, SVGAGI. V dropped 1 base and J dropped 2 bases, with 11 bases sitting between them. The CDR3 loop reads CASSYLGRGNTEAFF. The CDR3 bases are TGTGCCAGCAGTTACTTGGGGCGTGGTAACACTGAAGCTTTCTTT.

The chain uses TRBV5-4 and TRBJ2-3; D possibly corresponds to TRBD2 (5 bases). Germline CDR1 reads SGHNT; CDR2 reads YYREEE (reference sequence). The CDR3 runs 16 residues. V was pared by 1 base and J by 2 bases, with 14 bases between. CDR3 residues: CASSLRTLEDTDTQYF. The CDR3, as DNA: TGTGCCAGCAGCTTGAGGACCTTGGAGGACACAGATACGCAGTATTTT.

The chain combines TRBV9 with TRBJ2-7, with 9 bases matching TRBD2. Germline V CDR1 and CDR2: SGDLS, YYNGEE. The length of the CDR3 is 13 residues. V gave up 0 bases and J gave up 7 bases; unmatched junction bases: 2. The DNA of the CDR3 is TGTGCCAGCAGCGTAGGACTAGCGGAAGAGCAGTACTTC. Encoded protein: CASSVGLAEEQYF.

The chain couples TRBV5-1 to TRBJ2-5; D remains ambiguous. The CDR3 covers 14 residues. Trimming took 3 bases from V and 5 from J, leaving 14 bases between them. Germline loops: CDR1 SGHRS, CDR2 YFSETQ. CDR3 coding DNA: TGCGCCAGCAGCTCCCCACCATTGAGTGAGACCCAGTACTTC. This gives the protein CASSSPPLSETQYF.

This rearrangement joins TRBV7-2 to TRBJ1-5; possible D gene TRBD1, 5 bases. Trimming took off 2 bases at V and 6 bases at J, with 14 bases between the two ends. The CDR3 is 15 residues long. Germline V gives CDR1 SGHTA, CDR2 FQGNSA. CDR3 sequence reads: CASSLSRGRAQPQHF. Here the CDR3 DNA reads TGTGCCAGCAGCTTATCAAGGGGCCGGGCTCAGCCCCAGCATTTT.

This chain joins TRBV2 and TRBJ2-3, with 7 positions matching TRBD1. This CDR3 region has 14 residues. Germline CDR1 and CDR2: SNHLY and FYNNEI. With 1 base clipped from V and 5 bases from J, the junction kept 3 bases outside the gene matches. The CDR3, as DNA: TGTGCCAGCAGTGAAGACCAGGGGGTAGATACGCAGTATTTT. This encodes CASSEDQGVDTQYF.

The chain's CDR3 is CASSYGGGYTF. In DNA, the CDR3 is TGTGCCAGCAGTTACGGTGGCGGCTACACCTTC. The rearrangement uses TRBV6-5 and TRBJ1-2; D is uncertain. The CDR3 loop spans 11 amino acids. Germline CDR1 is MNHEY and CDR2 is SVGAGI. V was pared by 2 bases and J by 8 bases, with 6 bases between.

The genes are TRBV9 and TRBJ2-1, with 9 nucleotides matching TRBD2. Losses at the gene ends were 2 bases for V and 7 bases for J; bases not matched to a gene: 16. Germline CDR1 reads SGDLS; CDR2 reads YYNGEE. The CDR3 spans 18 residues. The CDR3 loop reads CASSVEGPTSGSWNEQFF. As DNA, the CDR3 is TGTGCCAGCAGCGTTGAGGGGCCGACTAGCGGTTCTTGGAATGAGCAGTTCTTC.

The chain is built from TRBV30 and TRBJ2-2; 11 nucleotides align to TRBD2. Germline values: CDR1 GTSNPN, CDR2 SVGIG (reference sequence). Germline trimming cut 8 bases from V and 3 bases from J; bases unmatched to any gene: 5. The CDR3 length is 14 residues. The CDR3 reads CARKGLADTGELFF. CDR3 DNA sequence: TGTGCCCGAAAGGGACTAGCGGACACCGGGGAGCTGTTTTTT.

The chain combines TRBV12-5 with TRBJ2-3; TRBD1 aligns across 11 bases. This CDR3 contains 16 residues. V lost 5 bases and J lost 1; bases outside the gene matches: 5. Germline V gene data show CDR1 as LGHNT and CDR2 as FRNRAP. The CDR3 protein is CASGAWDRGGTDTQYF. Written as DNA, the CDR3 is TGTGCTAGTGGTGCGTGGGACAGGGGGGGCACAGATACGCAGTATTTT.

The chain is built from TRBV7-2 and TRBJ1-3; no reliable D call. Germline CDR1 and CDR2: SGHTA and FQGNSA. This CDR3 is 17 amino acids long. Trimming shortened V by 1 base and J by 0 bases, and 13 bases separated the two germline ends. The CDR3 sequence: CASSLVPQVSSGNTIYF. The CDR3 bases are TGTGCCAGCAGCTTAGTACCTCAGGTTTCCTCTGGAAACACCATATATTTT.

Written as DNA, the CDR3 is TGTGCCAACGATAGCGGGGGGGGATTGAGGGAGCAGTACTTC. The encoded protein is CANDSGGGLREQYF. This chain links TRBV6-1 with TRBJ2-7, with 11 bases that match TRBD2. J was trimmed by 7 bases and V by 10 bases; bases with no gene match: 12. From germline, CDR1 is MNHNS and CDR2 SASEGT. The CDR3 has 14 residues.

This chain uses TRBV9 with TRBJ2-3; 7 bases agree with TRBD1. The CDR3 length is 14 residues. Germline values: CDR1 SGDLS, CDR2 YYNGEE. The J segment lost 1 base and the V segment lost 3 bases, leaving 2 bases of the junction unmatched. Here the CDR3 DNA reads TGTGCCAGCAGCGCGACAGGGCGCACAGATACGCAGTATTTT. It is translated as CASSATGRTDTQYF.

This chain joins TRBV19 and TRBJ1-6; a possible D gene is TRBD1 (5 bases). The V gene lost 3 bases and the J gene lost 4 bases, with 10 bases spanning the gap. Germline V gene lookup returns CDR1 LNHDA and CDR2 SQIVND (reference sequence). The CDR3 runs to 15 residues. CDR3 in amino acids: CASSIDSSYNSPLHF. CDR3 DNA sequence: TGTGCCAGTAGTATCGACAGCTCATATAATTCACCCCTCCACTTT.

The chain has TRBV18 and TRBJ2-4; 9 bases are shared with TRBD1. J was trimmed by 8 bases and V by 5 bases; bases with no gene match: 7. Germline lookup yields CDR1 KGHSH and CDR2 LQKENI. The CDR3 runs 14 residues. The CDR3 loop reads CASSNGQGRDIQYF. Here the CDR3 DNA reads TGTGCCAGCTCAAATGGACAGGGGAGGGACATTCAGTACTTC.

This chain uses TRBV27 with TRBJ2-2; tentatively, D is TRBD2 (5 bases). CDR1 MNHEY and CDR2 SMNVEV come from the germline V gene (reference sequence). Trimming removed 2 bases at V and 7 bases at J, with 11 bases between. This CDR3 is built from 14 residues. CDR3 DNA: TGTGCCAGCAGTTTAAGGTTGAGCGGCGGGGAGCTGTTTTTT. Protein product: CASSLRLSGGELFF.

This clone was found a few times. The CDR3 DNA follows: TGTGCCAGCAGTTACAGGGACTCGAATTCACCCCTCCACTTT. Translating it yields CASSYRDSNSPLHF. This sequence joins TRBV6-5 and TRBJ1-6, with D perhaps TRBD1 (5 bases). V dropped 2 bases and J dropped 7 bases, with 9 bases sitting between them. The CDR3 has 14 residues. Germline V gives CDR1 MNHEY, CDR2 SVGAGI.

The chain recombines TRBV7-2 with TRBJ1-6, with 10 bases aligning to TRBD1. The V and J ends lost 4 bases and 17 bases, in that order; junction bases with no gene match: 8. The CDR3 spans 13 residues. Germline assignment: CDR1 SGHTA and CDR2 FQGNSA. The CDR3 DNA follows: TGTGCCAGCAGCTCGCTCCGGGACAGGGGTATCCACTTT. Amino acids: CASSSLRDRGIHF.

V usage is TRBV4-3 and J usage is TRBJ1-6, with 8 bases lining up with TRBD1. CDR1 LGHNA and CDR2 YSLEER come from the germline V gene. The length of the CDR3 is 19 residues. The V gene end was trimmed by 0 bases and the J gene end by 0 bases; junction bases not matched to a gene: 7. This CDR3 is CASSQEGPGGPSYNSPLHF. The DNA of the CDR3 is TGCGCCAGCAGCCAAGAAGGACCAGGGGGCCCCTCCTATAATTCACCCCTCCACTTT.

The chain recombines TRBV5-1 with TRBJ2-1; no clear D gene. This CDR3 region has 12 residues. Trimming took 0 bases from V and 11 from J, leaving 9 bases between them. Germline V lookup: CDR1 SGHRS, CDR2 YFSETQ. The CDR3 protein is CASSLGETQQFF. The CDR3 nucleotides are TGCGCCAGCAGCTTGGGTGAGACTCAGCAGTTCTTC.

The rearrangement links TRBV9 to TRBJ2-5, with TRBD2 as a possible D gene (7 bases). This CDR3 has 16 amino acids. Germline CDR1 reads SGDLS; CDR2 reads YYNGEE. Deletions cut 3 bases from V and 7 bases from J, with 22 bases between. The CDR3 loop reads CASSEGVAGAPRTQYF. The CDR3 DNA is TGTGCCAGCAGCGAGGGGGTAGCGGGTGCCCCTCGGACCCAGTACTTC.